The rows below give T cell receptor beta chains drawn from one sample of a study of T cell responses to AZD1222 COVID-19 vaccine. Generated by immunoSEQ multiplex PCR, the TCRdb table keeps only in-frame clones and is missing some. The sample holds roughly 96,000 clones, about 90% seen once. Sequences were derived from peripheral blood, sampled on day 0 of AZD1222 vaccination. The receptor set was obtained from an adult in good health. Each CDR3 is given with its conserved first and last residue. The order of the fields is J gene, V gene, D gene, CDR3 protein. The D gene is left open where the match is weak.

J gene: TRBJ2-7; V gene: TRBV7-2; D gene: NA; CDR3 protein: CASSRGGYYEQYF
J gene: TRBJ2-7; V gene: TRBV20-1; D gene: NA; CDR3 protein: CSVDSYEQYF
J gene: TRBJ1-3; V gene: TRBV9; D gene: NA; CDR3 protein: CASKGGNTIYF
J gene: TRBJ2-2; V gene: TRBV6-5; D gene: TRBD2; CDR3 protein: CASIVAGIHTGELFF
J gene: TRBJ2-5; V gene: TRBV15; D gene: TRBD2; CDR3 protein: CATSRDRGEETQYF
J gene: TRBJ2-7; V gene: TRBV6-2/TRBV6-3; D gene: NA; CDR3 protein: CASSYRAYEQYF
J gene: TRBJ2-1; V gene: TRBV5-4; D gene: NA; CDR3 protein: CASSWENNEQFF
J gene: TRBJ1-4; V gene: TRBV5-6; D gene: NA; CDR3 protein: CASSFPQGEKLFF
J gene: TRBJ2-5; V gene: TRBV2; D gene: NA; CDR3 protein: CASSTDLQETQYF
J gene: TRBJ2-3; V gene: TRBV7-9; D gene: NA; CDR3 protein: CASSVAPDTQYF
J gene: TRBJ2-7; V gene: TRBV4-2; D gene: TRBD2; CDR3 protein: CASSQERGTSRPYEQYF
J gene: TRBJ2-4; V gene: TRBV9; D gene: NA; CDR3 protein: CASSDQVLLAKNIQYF
J gene: TRBJ2-7; V gene: TRBV6-5; D gene: NA; CDR3 protein: CASSRLAYEQYF
J gene: TRBJ2-7; V gene: TRBV6-2/TRBV6-3; D gene: NA; CDR3 protein: CASSSRQAYSSYEQYF
J gene: TRBJ2-5; V gene: TRBV5-1; D gene: TRBD2; CDR3 protein: CASMETSGSWETQYF
J gene: TRBJ1-3; V gene: TRBV9; D gene: NA; CDR3 protein: CASSGGSSGNTIYF
J gene: TRBJ1-5; V gene: TRBV4-2; D gene: NA; CDR3 protein: CASSQDPFRRGLGQPQHF
J gene: TRBJ2-6; V gene: TRBV10-3; D gene: NA; CDR3 protein: CAIGEHRAGANVLTF
J gene: TRBJ2-3; V gene: TRBV28; D gene: TRBD1; CDR3 protein: CASSHRRLGRGLTDTQYF
J gene: TRBJ1-5; V gene: TRBV30; D gene: NA; CDR3 protein: CAWRGRMGGQPQHF
J gene: TRBJ2-1; V gene: TRBV7-9; D gene: NA; CDR3 protein: CASSPLGGGNEQFF
J gene: TRBJ1-1; V gene: TRBV9; D gene: NA; CDR3 protein: CASSVAAGIATEAFF
J gene: TRBJ2-1; V gene: TRBV19; D gene: TRBD2; CDR3 protein: CASRQLAGGRNEQFF
J gene: TRBJ2-5; V gene: TRBV1; D gene: NA; CDR3 protein: CTSSHITSGGQETQYF
J gene: TRBJ2-7; V gene: TRBV6-5; D gene: NA; CDR3 protein: CASSYDGGEQYF
J gene: TRBJ1-2; V gene: TRBV28; D gene: NA; CDR3 protein: CASLQGKYNYGYTF
J gene: TRBJ1-5; V gene: TRBV7-2; D gene: TRBD1; CDR3 protein: CASSQDRGNQPQHF
J gene: TRBJ1-6; V gene: TRBV6-5; D gene: NA; CDR3 protein: CATAEPSPLHF
J gene: TRBJ2-1; V gene: TRBV6-4; D gene: NA; CDR3 protein: CASSDRAGSYNEQFF
J gene: TRBJ1-5; V gene: TRBV18; D gene: NA; CDR3 protein: CASSPPSGIGNQPQHF
J gene: TRBJ2-7; V gene: TRBV5-1; D gene: NA; CDR3 protein: CASSLVRVAHEQYF
J gene: TRBJ1-3; V gene: TRBV18; D gene: TRBD1; CDR3 protein: CASSVRDRYSGNTIYF
J gene: TRBJ2-1; V gene: TRBV19; D gene: TRBD2; CDR3 protein: CASKAGGRNEQFF
J gene: TRBJ2-7; V gene: TRBV20-1; D gene: NA; CDR3 protein: CSALDRKEQYF
J gene: TRBJ2-7; V gene: TRBV5-1; D gene: TRBD1; CDR3 protein: CASSASGGAYEQYF
J gene: TRBJ2-7; V gene: TRBV6-5; D gene: TRBD2; CDR3 protein: CASSYPTSGSGEQYF
J gene: TRBJ2-7; V gene: TRBV15; D gene: NA; CDR3 protein: CATSRPGTNSYEQYF
J gene: TRBJ1-1; V gene: TRBV28; D gene: TRBD1; CDR3 protein: CASSLIPRTGLGTEAFF
J gene: TRBJ2-5; V gene: TRBV5-1; D gene: NA; CDR3 protein: CASSSQGGQETQYF
J gene: TRBJ1-1; V gene: TRBV4-1; D gene: NA; CDR3 protein: CASSLVEVLNTEAFF
J gene: TRBJ1-3; V gene: TRBV7-2; D gene: TRBD1; CDR3 protein: CASSLLPGTGVGNTIYF
J gene: TRBJ1-5; V gene: TRBV30; D gene: NA; CDR3 protein: CAWSVGGAAQPQHF
J gene: TRBJ1-2; V gene: TRBV7-9; D gene: TRBD1; CDR3 protein: CASSLNRGPDGYTF
J gene: TRBJ2-1; V gene: TRBV24-1; D gene: TRBD2; CDR3 protein: CATSAFGTSGYNEQFF
J gene: TRBJ2-1; V gene: TRBV28; D gene: NA; CDR3 protein: CASSYLPSYNEQFF
J gene: TRBJ1-1; V gene: TRBV7-9; D gene: NA; CDR3 protein: CASSPHHSNTEAFF
J gene: TRBJ2-3; V gene: TRBV7-8; D gene: NA; CDR3 protein: CASSLQGTGWTDTQYF
J gene: TRBJ2-1; V gene: TRBV7-3; D gene: NA; CDR3 protein: CASSQGLASYNEQFF
J gene: TRBJ2-7; V gene: TRBV7-2; D gene: TRBD1; CDR3 protein: CASTAGTGDVYEQYF
J gene: TRBJ2-1; V gene: TRBV7-2; D gene: TRBD2; CDR3 protein: CASSSAGLASEQFF
J gene: TRBJ2-7; V gene: TRBV21-1; D gene: NA; CDR3 protein: CASSNLPLSGTTGEQYF
J gene: TRBJ1-3; V gene: TRBV5-1; D gene: NA; CDR3 protein: CASSAQGGNTIYF
J gene: TRBJ2-1; V gene: TRBV28; D gene: TRBD2; CDR3 protein: CASSLQAGGPWEQFF
J gene: TRBJ1-1; V gene: TRBV7-3; D gene: TRBD1; CDR3 protein: CASSRGRGYGTEAFF